This T cell receptor (beta chain) was sequenced during a study of T cells in Graves' hyperthyroidism and ophthalmopathy. Study conclusions and caveats: The majority of expanded thyroid clonotypes above 0.001 also appeared in blood.

Amplified regions were TCR beta CDR3 sequences from RNA transcripts. A first-round RT-PCR of the TCR CDR3 used the HTBI primer set. MiXCR, run by TCRdb on the multiplex PCR reads, gives a single entry per CDR3 protein. The repertoire includes approximately 710,000 distinct CDR3 sequences, 15% to 20% of them detected once, and 15% sits in the top ten. CDR3 length: 15 residues. Trimming cost V 2 bases and J 2 bases, with 13 bases left between them. The germline V gene encodes CDR1 DFQATT and CDR2 SNEGSKA (reference sequence). This clonotype occurred a few times. Antigen unknown. Sequencing was carried out using blood. The V gene is TRBV20-1, the J gene TRBJ2-1; possibly TRBD2 for D (6 bases). The sequence was collected from a man in his fifties or sixties with Graves' hyperthyroidism. The CDR3 coding sequence is TGCAGTGCTAGACTGCGGGGCGCGGCCTACAATGAGCAGTTCTTC. This sequence encodes CSARLRGAAYNEQFF.